The rows below give T cell receptor beta chains drawn from one sample of a study of shared clonotypes between healthy human individuals. TCRdb keeps only in-frame clones here, not all; method: immunoSEQ multiplex PCR. The sample includes under 1,100,000 clones, roughly 70% of them seen just once. The source material was memory CD4+ T cells sorted from blood. Receptors were obtained from a man between 18 and 29 years old in good health. Each CDR3 is given with its conserved first and last residue. A D gene is named only where the DNA matches it firmly. Part of the rows lack a size; the others show once, few, many or a class for expanded clones.

d_call: TRBD1; v_call: TRBV10-1; j_call: TRBJ1-1; clone_size: NA; cdr3_aa: CASSAGTGVTEAFF; cdr3_nt: TGCGCCAGCAGTGCCGGGACAGGGGTTACTGAAGCTTTCTTT
d_call: TRBD1; v_call: TRBV11-2; j_call: TRBJ2-1; clone_size: once; cdr3_aa: CASSSGQIEQFF; cdr3_nt: TGTGCCAGCAGCTCGGGACAGATAGAGCAGTTCTTC
d_call: NA; v_call: TRBV7-2; j_call: TRBJ2-7; clone_size: NA; cdr3_aa: CASSSRAAALSYEQYF; cdr3_nt: TGTGCCAGCAGCTCTAGGGCGGCGGCGCTCTCCTACGAGCAGTACTTC
d_call: NA; v_call: TRBV7-9; j_call: TRBJ2-7; clone_size: NA; cdr3_aa: CASSSTQFYEQYF; cdr3_nt: TGTGCCAGCAGCTCTACGCAGTTCTACGAGCAGTACTTC
d_call: NA; v_call: TRBV5-8; j_call: TRBJ2-5; clone_size: NA; cdr3_aa: CASSGRQRRETQYF; cdr3_nt: TGTGCCAGCAGCGGGAGACAGAGACGTGAGACCCAGTACTTC
d_call: NA; v_call: TRBV18; j_call: TRBJ2-4; clone_size: once; cdr3_aa: CASSPSTGNIQYF; cdr3_nt: TGTGCCAGCTCACCAAGTACAGGGAACATTCAGTACTTC
d_call: NA; v_call: TRBV11-2; j_call: TRBJ1-1; clone_size: NA; cdr3_aa: CASSVGVVNTEAFF; cdr3_nt: TGTGCCAGCAGCGTCGGGGTAGTGAACACTGAAGCTTTCTTT
d_call: NA; v_call: TRBV29-1; j_call: TRBJ1-4; clone_size: NA; cdr3_aa: CSVFSPGTATNEKLFF; cdr3_nt: TGCAGCGTTTTTAGTCCTGGCACCGCAACTAATGAAAAACTGTTTTTT
d_call: NA; v_call: TRBV7-9; j_call: TRBJ1-2; clone_size: NA; cdr3_aa: CASSLSDGYTF; cdr3_nt: TGTGCCAGCAGCTTATCGGATGGCTACACCTTC
d_call: NA; v_call: TRBV28; j_call: TRBJ2-5; clone_size: NA; cdr3_aa: CASRDRPREETQYF; cdr3_nt: TGTGCCAGCAGGGACCGACCGCGGGAAGAGACCCAGTACTTC
d_call: NA; v_call: TRBV5-1; j_call: TRBJ1-1; clone_size: many; cdr3_aa: CASSPGHGEITEAFF; cdr3_nt: TGCGCCAGCAGCCCCGGACATGGGGAAATAACTGAAGCTTTCTTT
d_call: NA; v_call: TRBV5-4; j_call: TRBJ1-2; clone_size: NA; cdr3_aa: CASSYDLLGGYTF; cdr3_nt: TGTGCCAGCAGCTATGACCTCTTGGGGGGCTACACCTTC
d_call: NA; v_call: TRBV11-1; j_call: TRBJ2-5; clone_size: NA; cdr3_aa: CASSLVGGGPQETQYF; cdr3_nt: TGTGCCAGCAGCTTAGTCGGCGGGGGCCCCCAAGAGACCCAGTACTTC
d_call: NA; v_call: TRBV28; j_call: TRBJ2-7; clone_size: NA; cdr3_aa: CASSLGQYF; cdr3_nt: TGTGCCAGCAGTTTAGGTCAGTACTTC
d_call: NA; v_call: TRBV20-1; j_call: TRBJ1-2; clone_size: NA; cdr3_aa: CSARTMDGYTF; cdr3_nt: TGCAGTGCGCGGACAATGGATGGCTACACCTTC
d_call: TRBD1; v_call: TRBV18; j_call: TRBJ1-2; clone_size: few; cdr3_aa: CASSTGLGGYTF; cdr3_nt: TGTGCCAGCTCGACAGGGTTAGGTGGCTACACCTTC
d_call: NA; v_call: TRBV5-1; j_call: TRBJ1-5; clone_size: many; cdr3_aa: CASSLEDQPQHF; cdr3_nt: TGCGCCAGCAGCTTGGAGGATCAGCCCCAGCATTTT
d_call: NA; v_call: TRBV18; j_call: TRBJ2-7; clone_size: NA; cdr3_aa: CASSPRTGDEQYF; cdr3_nt: TGTGCCAGCTCACCAAGGACGGGGGACGAGCAGTACTTC
d_call: NA; v_call: TRBV7-9; j_call: TRBJ1-4; clone_size: NA; cdr3_aa: CASSLWGGEEKLFF; cdr3_nt: TGTGCCAGCAGCTTATGGGGAGGAGAGGAAAAACTGTTTTTT
d_call: NA; v_call: TRBV4-2; j_call: TRBJ2-7; clone_size: NA; cdr3_aa: CASSPGQLIYEQYF; cdr3_nt: TGTGCCAGCAGCCCCGGACAGTTGATATACGAGCAGTACTTC
d_call: NA; v_call: TRBV5-1; j_call: TRBJ1-4; clone_size: NA; cdr3_aa: CASSLDPGAEKLFF; cdr3_nt: TGCGCCAGCAGCTTGGATCCCGGGGCTGAAAAACTGTTTTTT
d_call: NA; v_call: TRBV10-3; j_call: TRBJ2-3; clone_size: NA; cdr3_aa: CAISDTGVTDTQYF; cdr3_nt: TGTGCCATCAGTGATACGGGGGTCACAGATACGCAGTATTTT
d_call: TRBD2; v_call: TRBV5-1; j_call: TRBJ2-7; clone_size: few; cdr3_aa: CASSLGTGGNEQYF; cdr3_nt: TGCGCCAGCAGCTTGGGCACGGGGGGGAACGAGCAGTACTTC
d_call: NA; v_call: TRBV10-3; j_call: TRBJ1-2; clone_size: NA; cdr3_aa: CAISGTTNYGYTF; cdr3_nt: TGTGCCATCAGTGGGACGACTAACTATGGCTACACCTTC
d_call: TRBD1; v_call: TRBV19; j_call: TRBJ1-1; clone_size: NA; cdr3_aa: CASSGQGMNTEAFF; cdr3_nt: TGTGCCAGTAGTGGACAGGGTATGAACACTGAAGCTTTCTTT